These 25 T cell receptor beta chains were sequenced from one sample in a study of control samples from healthy donors and cancer patients. Generated by immunoSEQ multiplex PCR, the TCRdb table keeps only in-frame clones and is missing some. The table shows 50,000 or so clones, with about 95% occurring only once. The sample was blood. All receptors come from a man younger than 45 in good health.

This chain links TRBV15 with TRBJ2-3; no clear D gene. V dropped 1 base and J dropped 2 bases, with 7 bases sitting between them. The germline gives CDR1 LNHNV, CDR2 YYDKDF (reference sequence). This CDR3 region has 14 residues. The DNA of the CDR3 is TGTGCCACCAGCAGAGTTGCTGACACAGATACGCAGTATTTT. It is translated as CATSRVADTDTQYF.

This sequence joins TRBV5-6 and TRBJ1-3; 8 positions agree with TRBD1. This CDR3 contains 16 residues. The trim removed 5 bases at V and 0 bases at J, leaving 7 bases unmatched. Per germline, CDR1 SGHDT and CDR2 YYEEEE. Here the CDR3 reads CASRTGTGHSGNTIYF. The CDR3 DNA sequence: TGTGCCAGCAGGACCGGGACAGGCCACTCTGGAAACACCATATATTTT.

The J gene is TRBJ1-3, the V gene TRBV11-3; D not certain. Looked up from germline, CDR1 is SGHNT and CDR2 is YENEEA. The germline V and J ends were trimmed by 5 bases and 0 bases, with 11 bases remaining between them. CDR3 length: 15 residues. The CDR3 sequence: CASSTDGSSGNTIYF. DNA of the CDR3: TGTGCCAGCAGCACAGATGGGAGCTCTGGAAACACCATATATTTT.

V and J are TRBV7-2 and TRBJ2-3; 10 bases map to TRBD2. The CDR3 loop spans 16 amino acids. The germline gives CDR1 SGHTA, CDR2 FQGNSA. V was pared by 1 base and J by 5 bases, with 6 bases of the junction left unmatched. The CDR3 here is CASSLVGSSGRDTQYF. The DNA for the CDR3 is TGTGCCAGCAGCTTAGTCGGGTCTAGCGGGAGAGATACGCAGTATTTT. The complete variable domain, with remaining parts taken from reference TRBV7-2 and TRBJ2-3, reads GAGVSQSPSNKVTEKGKDVELRCDPISGHTALYWYRQSLGQGLEFLIYFQGNSAPDKSGLPSDRFSAERTGGSVSTLTIQRTQQEDSAVYLCASSLVGSSGRDTQYFGPGTRLTVL.

The chain links TRBV27 to TRBJ2-1; 15 positions match TRBD2. Germline V lookup: CDR1 MNHEY, CDR2 SMNVEV (reference sequence). CDR3 size: 17 residues. V lost 2 bases to trimming and J lost 7 bases; unmatched junction nucleotides: 6. CDR3 residues: CASSLRSGTSGRNEQFF. CDR3 coding DNA: TGTGCCAGCAGTTTACGCTCCGGGACTAGCGGGAGGAATGAGCAGTTCTTC.

CDR3 in amino acids: CATSDSGAYGYTF. The DNA for the CDR3 is TGTGCCACCAGTGACTCCGGGGCCTATGGCTACACCTTC. This chain joins TRBV24-1 and TRBJ1-2; perhaps TRBD1 as D (5 bases). Looked up from germline, CDR1 is KGHDR and CDR2 is SFDVKD. The CDR3 is made up of 13 amino acids. The V gene lost 4 bases and the J gene lost 4 bases, with 9 bases spanning the gap.

The V call is TRBV20-1, the J call TRBJ2-3; no firm D call. Trimming left V 3 bases short and J 4 bases short, with 11 bases between. The CDR3 covers 13 residues. Germline V CDR1 and CDR2: DFQATT, SNEGSKA (reference sequence). Here the CDR3 DNA reads TGCAGTGCTAGTGATCTAGTCCCAGATACGCAGTATTTT. Translating gives CSASDLVPDTQYF.

The V and J genes are TRBV6-6 and TRBJ1-1; 9 nucleotides line up with TRBD1. The CDR3 length is 16 residues. The germline gives CDR1 MNHNY, CDR2 SVGAGI (reference sequence). V lost 2 bases to trimming and J lost 5 bases; unmatched junction nucleotides: 9. The CDR3 region is CASSYTRTGEATEAFF. As DNA, the CDR3 is TGTGCCAGCAGTTACACCCGGACAGGGGAGGCAACTGAAGCTTTCTTT.

The J gene is TRBJ1-1, the V gene TRBV30, with unresolved D. The CDR3 covers 12 residues. Germline V gene lookup returns CDR1 GTSNPN and CDR2 SVGIG (reference sequence). V was shortened by 3 bases and J by 1 base, with 6 bases between the two germline ends. Written as DNA, the CDR3 is TGTGCCTGGAGCCTGAGGAACACTGAAGCTTTCTTT. Residues: CAWSLRNTEAFF.

V gene TRBV2 combines with J gene TRBJ2-1; D remains unclear. V was cut by 3 bases and J by 4 bases, with 10 bases left in between. Germline-derived CDR1 and CDR2 are SNHLY and FYNNEI. This CDR3 is built from 14 residues. The CDR3 protein is CASSEGLAYNEQFF. The CDR3 nucleotides read TGTGCCAGCAGTGAGGGTTTGGCTTACAATGAGCAGTTCTTC.

The V and J genes are TRBV19 and TRBJ2-7, with D perhaps matching TRBD1 or TRBD2 (7 bases each). Germline V gene data show CDR1 as LNHDA and CDR2 as SQIVND (reference sequence). Trimming removed 5 bases at V and 5 bases at J, with 19 bases between. The CDR3 has 15 amino acids. CDR3 DNA sequence: TGTGCCAGTAGTTCCAGGGGGGGGAGTGAAGACGAGCAGTACTTC. It is translated as CASSSRGGSEDEQYF.

The chain combines TRBV30 with TRBJ2-5, with 11 bases fitting TRBD2. The CDR3 runs to 16 residues. Germline V gene lookup returns CDR1 GTSNPN and CDR2 SVGIG (reference sequence). V dropped 2 bases and J dropped 5; count of bases not matched to a gene: 10. The CDR3 protein is CAWSPLAGGPEETQYF. DNA of the CDR3: TGTGCCTGGAGTCCCTTAGCGGGAGGGCCGGAGGAGACCCAGTACTTC.

The chain joins TRBV5-1 to TRBJ1-5, with D possibly being TRBD1 (5 bases). This CDR3 has 13 residues. Trimming removed 4 bases at V and 6 bases at J, with 11 bases between. The germline V gene encodes CDR1 SGHRS and CDR2 YFSETQ. CDR3: CASSQITGQPQHF. The CDR3 coding sequence is TGCGCCAGCAGCCAAATAACAGGTCAGCCCCAGCATTTT.

The V and J genes are TRBV4-1 and TRBJ1-1, with a weak D call TRBD1 (5 bases). Trimming removed 1 base at V and 4 bases at J, with 13 bases between. CDR3 length: 15 amino acids. Germline assignment: CDR1 MGHRA and CDR2 YSYEKL. CDR3 protein: CASSQVGRGGTEAFF. The CDR3 bases are TGCGCCAGCAGCCAAGTTGGCCGGGGCGGCACTGAAGCTTTCTTT.

This clone was seen only a few times. The identical CDR3 is also encoded by other nucleotide sequences in the sample. This chain links TRBV5-4 with TRBJ1-1; maybe TRBD1 (5 bases). Trimming stripped 4 bases from V and 2 bases from J, with 9 bases between. Germline V CDR1 and CDR2: SGHNT, YYREEE (reference sequence). The CDR3 spans 13 residues. The CDR3: CASSRGGNTEAFF. The CDR3 DNA follows: TGTGCCAGCAGCCGGGGGGGTAACACTGAAGCTTTCTTT.

The chain employs TRBV10-3 and TRBJ2-2, with TRBD2 matching over 10 bases. This CDR3 is built from 14 residues. V gave up 4 bases and J gave up 5 bases; unmatched junction bases: 1. Looked up from germline, CDR1 is ENHRY and CDR2 is SYGVKD. The CDR3 coding sequence is TGTGCCATCAGTGCGACTAGCGGGACCGGGGAGCTGTTTTTT. Translation gives CAISATSGTGELFF.

This chain links TRBV2 with TRBJ2-5, with 11 bases that match TRBD2. This CDR3 contains 15 residues. Germline trimming cut 8 bases from V and 5 bases from J; bases unmatched to any gene: 10. CDR1 and CDR2 from the germline V gene are SNHLY and FYNNEI. The CDR3 region has the DNA TGTGCCAGCCAACCTACTAGCGGGAGACGGGAGACCCAGTACTTC. It codes for CASQPTSGRRETQYF.

The chain links TRBV19 to TRBJ2-1; 7 nucleotides match TRBD1. Per the germline V gene, CDR1 is LNHDA and CDR2 is SQIVND (reference sequence). V was clipped by 2 bases and J by 4 bases; unmatched bases: 2. There are 14 residues in the CDR3. The CDR3: CASSITGAYNEQFF. CDR3 nucleotides: TGTGCCAGTAGTATAACAGGGGCGTACAATGAGCAGTTCTTC.

This clone was seen a few times. The rearrangement uses TRBV21-1 and TRBJ2-7. TRBV21-1 is given as a pseudogene. The CDR3 contains 18 residues. CDR3 sequence: CASSKARDRGYSSYEQYF. The CDR3 bases are TGTGCCAGCAGCAAAGCCAGGGACCGGGGCTACAGCTCCTACGAGCAGTACTTC.

A single count supports this clone. This chain joins TRBV27 and TRBJ2-3, with 7 bases lining up with TRBD2. Germline V CDR1 and CDR2: MNHEY, SMNVEV (reference sequence). This CDR3 contains 16 residues. V gave up 6 bases and J gave up 3 bases; unmatched junction bases: 12. The CDR3 DNA reads as TGTGCCAGCAGCCTCGACAGTGGGAGGGTAACAGATACGCAGTATTTT. This sequence encodes CASSLDSGRVTDTQYF.

This chain connects TRBV7-8 to TRBJ1-5; TRBD1 matches 7 bases. Germline V gene sequence: CDR1 SGHVS, CDR2 FQNEAQ. The CDR3 consists of 17 residues. With 5 bases clipped from V and 0 bases from J, the junction kept 10 bases outside the gene matches. The chain's CDR3 is CASSQGTGTDSNQPQHF. CDR3 nucleotide sequence: TGTGCCAGCAGCCAAGGCACCGGGACAGATAGCAATCAGCCCCAGCATTTT.

The chain joins TRBV7-8 to TRBJ2-7; 9 bases match TRBD2. The V and J ends lost 4 bases and 3 bases, in that order; junction bases with no gene match: 7. This CDR3 has 15 residues. Germline assignment: CDR1 SGHVS and CDR2 FQNEAQ. The CDR3 spells CASSSGLAAIYEQYF. Written as DNA, the CDR3 is TGTGCCAGCAGCTCGGGACTAGCTGCAATCTACGAGCAGTACTTC.

The chain links TRBV28 to TRBJ2-5; TRBD1 matches 9 bases. V lost 5 bases to trimming and J lost 4 bases; unmatched junction nucleotides: 11. This CDR3 has 16 residues. The germline V gene has CDR1 MDHEN and CDR2 SYDVKM. The CDR3 region has the DNA TGTGCCAGCAGTGCCCCCGGGACAGGGAATAGAGAGACCCAGTACTTC. Translating it yields CASSAPGTGNRETQYF.

The chain uses TRBV30 and TRBJ1-2; D not certain. The V end lost 0 bases, the J end lost 3 bases, and 14 bases lay between the germline ends. The CDR3 sequence is 15 residues long. In germline, CDR1 is GTSNPN, CDR2 SVGIG (reference sequence). The CDR3 DNA is TGTGCCTGGAGTGTAAGCAGCGTTTACTACTATGGCTACACCTTC. Protein product: CAWSVSSVYYYGYTF.

The rearrangement uses TRBV5-5 and TRBJ2-7, with D perhaps TRBD2 (6 bases). Germline V lookup: CDR1 SGHKS, CDR2 YYEKEE (reference sequence). V was clipped by 2 bases and J by 1 base, with 13 bases between them. The CDR3 extends over 15 amino acids. CDR3 region: CASSFHLEGSYEQYF. CDR3 coding DNA: TGTGCCAGCAGCTTTCACTTGGAGGGATCCTACGAGCAGTACTTC.